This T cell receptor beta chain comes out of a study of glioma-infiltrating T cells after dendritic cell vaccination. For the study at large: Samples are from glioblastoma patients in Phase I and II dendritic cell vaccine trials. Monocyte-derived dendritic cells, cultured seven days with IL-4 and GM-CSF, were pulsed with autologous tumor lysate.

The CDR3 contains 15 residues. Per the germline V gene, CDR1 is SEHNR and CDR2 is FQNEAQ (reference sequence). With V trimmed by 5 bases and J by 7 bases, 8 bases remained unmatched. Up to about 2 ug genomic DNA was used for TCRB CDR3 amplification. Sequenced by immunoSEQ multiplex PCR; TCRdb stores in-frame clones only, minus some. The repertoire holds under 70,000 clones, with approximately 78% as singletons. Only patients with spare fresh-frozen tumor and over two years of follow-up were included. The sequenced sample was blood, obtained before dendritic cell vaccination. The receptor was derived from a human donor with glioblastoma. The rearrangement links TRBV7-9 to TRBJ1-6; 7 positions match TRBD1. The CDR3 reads CASSRSGTENSPLHF. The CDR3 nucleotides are TGTGCCAGCAGCCGATCCGGGACAGAAAATTCACCCCTCCACTTT. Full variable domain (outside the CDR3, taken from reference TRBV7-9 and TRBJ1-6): DTGVSQNPRHKITKRGQNVTFRCDPISEHNRLYWYRQTLGQGPEFLTYFQNEAQLEKSRLLSDRFSAERPKGSFSTLEIQRTEQGDSAMYLCASSRSGTENSPLHFGNGTRLTVT.